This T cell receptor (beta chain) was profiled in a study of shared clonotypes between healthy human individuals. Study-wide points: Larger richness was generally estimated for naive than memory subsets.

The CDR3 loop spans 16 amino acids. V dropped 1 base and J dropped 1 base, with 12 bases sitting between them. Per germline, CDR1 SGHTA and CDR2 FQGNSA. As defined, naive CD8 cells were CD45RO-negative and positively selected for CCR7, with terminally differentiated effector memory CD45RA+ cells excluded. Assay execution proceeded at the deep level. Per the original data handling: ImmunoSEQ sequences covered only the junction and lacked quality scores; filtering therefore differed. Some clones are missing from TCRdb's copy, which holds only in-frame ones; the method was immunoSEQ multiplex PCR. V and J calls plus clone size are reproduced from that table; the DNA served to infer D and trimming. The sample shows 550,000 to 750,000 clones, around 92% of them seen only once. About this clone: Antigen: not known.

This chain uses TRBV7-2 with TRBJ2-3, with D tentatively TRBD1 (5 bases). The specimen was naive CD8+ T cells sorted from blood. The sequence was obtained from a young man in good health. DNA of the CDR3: TGTGCCAGCAGCTTAGGGGGCAGCCAGGGCACAGATACGCAGTATTTT. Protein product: CASSLGGSQGTDTQYF. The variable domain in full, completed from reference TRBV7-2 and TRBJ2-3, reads GAGVSQSPSNKVTEKGKDVELRCDPISGHTALYWYRQSLGQGLEFLIYFQGNSAPDKSGLPSDRFSAERTGGSVSTLTIQRTQQEDSAVYLCASSLGGSQGTDTQYFGPGTRLTVL.